The 32 T cell receptor beta chains below come from one sample, sequenced in a study of blood T cells in healthy people across ages. The authors ran a second PCR of 7 to 11 cycles using a sample-barcoded 5' primer and a J-beta primer mix. Each CDR3 protein gets one entry after TCRdb re-called the 5' RACE reads with MiXCR. The data hold about 1.5 million distinct CDR3 sequences, with approximately 43% observed a single time. Sequencing was performed on blood. These receptors were collected from a young woman in good health.

V usage is TRBV12-3 or TRBV12-4 and J usage is TRBJ1-2, with a weak D call TRBD1 (5 bases). With 6 bases removed from V and 0 bases from J, the gap between germline ends came to 17 bases. The CDR3 spans 16 residues. The CDR3 coding sequence is TGTGCCAGCAGCATTACGACCGACAGAACTAACTATGGCTACACCTTC. Its protein product is CASSITTDRTNYGYTF.

This clonotype has a handful of counts. The chain is built from TRBV29-1 and TRBJ2-5, with D tentatively TRBD2 (5 bases). The CDR3 has 13 amino acids. V was pared by 5 bases and J by 2 bases, with 12 bases between. Germline values: CDR1 SQVTM, CDR2 ANQGSEA. CDR3 protein: CSVLASTQETQYF. The CDR3 region has the DNA TGCAGCGTTCTAGCCTCGACTCAAGAGACCCAGTACTTC.

The gene calls are TRBV27 and TRBJ1-1; D gene ambiguous. In germline, CDR1 is MNHEY, CDR2 SMNVEV (reference sequence). V lost 6 bases, J lost 7 bases, and 18 bases lay in between. The CDR3 has 14 amino acids. The CDR3: CASRPITGPLEAFF. The CDR3 nucleotides are TGTGCCAGCAGACCTATCACCGGGCCCCTTGAAGCTTTCTTT.

The chain joins TRBV28 to TRBJ2-7; D might be TRBD2 (6 bases). Between the trimmed V and J ends, which lost 8 bases and 1 base, there was a span of 15 bases. Germline V gives CDR1 MDHEN, CDR2 SYDVKM. The CDR3 spans 14 residues. The CDR3 DNA reads as TGTGCCAGCCTACGGCCAGGGAGGTCCTACGAGCAGTACTTC. Translation: CASLRPGRSYEQYF.

There are many counts of this clonotype. The rearrangement joins TRBV28 to TRBJ2-1, with D possibly being TRBD2 (5 bases). Trimming stripped 7 bases from V and 3 bases from J, with 16 bases between. CDR3 length equals 15 residues. CDR1 MDHEN and CDR2 SYDVKM come from the germline V gene. CDR3 sequence reads: CASTTETGYYNEQFF. Here the CDR3 DNA reads TGTGCCAGCACCACTGAAACGGGGTACTACAATGAGCAGTTCTTC.

J is TRBJ2-1 and V is TRBV20-1; the D gene is possibly TRBD2 (6 bases). In germline, CDR1 is DFQATT, CDR2 SNEGSKA (reference sequence). V gave up 6 bases and J gave up 4 bases, with 10 bases separating them. This CDR3 spans 12 amino acids. CDR3 in amino acids: CSAGDWYNEQFF. In DNA form, the CDR3 reads TGCAGTGCCGGGGACTGGTACAATGAGCAGTTCTTC.

This clonotype is a singleton in its sample. A much more abundant neighbour one base away suggests this may be a read error. The genes are TRBV9 and TRBJ2-1; D ambiguous. Trimming left V 6 bases short and J 10 bases short, with 11 bases between. The germline V gene has CDR1 SGDLS and CDR2 YYNGEE. The length of the CDR3 is 11 residues. Written as DNA, the CDR3 is TGTGCCAGCAACCGCTTTAAGGAGCAGTTCTTC. Translating it yields CASNRFKEQFF.

The chain joins TRBV20-1 to TRBJ2-5; no reliable D call. The J call could be wrong; TRBJ2-7 is a better fit for the DNA end. CDR1 and CDR2 from the germline V gene are DFQATT and SNEGSKA (reference sequence). The CDR3 length is 11 residues. CDR3 amino acids: CSASSAREQYF. CDR3 nucleotide sequence: TGCAGTGCTAGTTCGGCGCGCGAGCAGTACTTC.

This rearrangement joins TRBV7-2 to TRBJ1-2, with D unclear. The germline V gene encodes CDR1 SGHTA and CDR2 FQGNSA. The CDR3 sequence is 16 residues long. The germline V and J ends were trimmed by 1 base and 2 bases, with 14 bases remaining between them. CDR3 sequence (DNA): TGTGCCAGCAGCTTAGACGGCGGCGGGCGGAACTATGGCTACACCTTC. As protein: CASSLDGGGRNYGYTF. Variable domain in full (rest from reference TRBV7-2 and TRBJ1-2): GAGVSQSPSNKVTEKGKDVELRCDPISGHTALYWYRQSLGQGLEFLIYFQGNSAPDKSGLPSDRFSAERTGGSVSTLTIQRTQQEDSAVYLCASSLDGGGRNYGYTFGSGTRLTVV.

V is TRBV9 and J is TRBJ1-1; possible D gene TRBD1, 5 bases. Trimming pared 3 bases from V and 4 bases from J, leaving 16 bases between. This CDR3 is built from 15 residues. Germline assignment: CDR1 SGDLS and CDR2 YYNGEE. CDR3: CASSALGQGVTEAFF. The CDR3 DNA reads TGTGCCAGCAGCGCTCTTGGCCAGGGCGTCACTGAAGCTTTCTTT.

The chain carries TRBV10-3 and TRBJ2-3; D not certain. Germline V gene sequence: CDR1 ENHRY, CDR2 SYGVKD. The V gene lost 8 bases and the J gene lost 2 bases, with 5 bases spanning the gap. The CDR3 runs 11 residues. This chain's CDR3 is CAIGLTDTQYF. The CDR3 region has the DNA TGTGCCATCGGCCTCACAGATACGCAGTATTTT.

The DNA for the CDR3 is TGCGCCAGCAGCCAAAGGTTGGGGGCTTCCTACAATGAGCAGTACTTC. Amino acids: CASSQRLGASYNEQYF. V and J are TRBV4-1 and TRBJ2-5, with D possibly being TRBD1 (6 bases). Per the germline V gene, CDR1 is MGHRA and CDR2 is YSYEKL. This CDR3 contains 16 residues. With 2 bases removed from V and 11 bases from J, the gap between germline ends came to 24 bases.

The chain has TRBV2 and TRBJ2-1; D is uncertain. The length of the CDR3 is 12 residues. In germline, CDR1 is SNHLY, CDR2 FYNNEI. Deletions cut 7 bases from V and 6 bases from J, with 10 bases between. CDR3 coding DNA: TGTGCCAGCATTCCCCCGGGCAATGAGCAGTTCTTC. The encoded protein is CASIPPGNEQFF.

This clonotype was detected a few times. The V call is TRBV14, the J call TRBJ2-7, with 7 bases identical to TRBD1. The CDR3 is 15 amino acids. After removal of 1 base from V and 1 base from J, the junction contained 4 bases not matched to a gene. Germline V gene lookup returns CDR1 SGHDN and CDR2 FVKESK. CDR3 nucleotide sequence: TGTGCCAGCAGCCAAGCCCCACAGGGGTCCTACGAGCAGTACTTC. The encoded protein is CASSQAPQGSYEQYF.

This clonotype has more than one count but fewer than ten. The chain recombines TRBV3-1 with TRBJ2-7; tentatively, D is TRBD1 (6 bases). This CDR3 has 14 residues. V was cut by 4 bases and J by 3 bases, with 13 bases left in between. Germline CDR1 reads LGHDT; CDR2 reads YNNKEL (reference sequence). The CDR3 coding sequence is TGTGCCAGCAGCCCTATGGCAGGGGTCTACGAGCAGTACTTC. Amino acid sequence: CASSPMAGVYEQYF.

This clonotype turned up a few times. The genes are TRBV2 and TRBJ2-7; 10 bases fit TRBD2. J gave up 4 bases and V 6 bases, and 6 bases lay outside the gene matches. CDR1 is SNHLY, CDR2 FYNNEI, per germline. The CDR3 spans 14 residues. The DNA of the CDR3 is TGTGCCAGCAGCCAACTGGGACTAGCGTACGAGCAGTACTTC. Its protein is CASSQLGLAYEQYF.

The J gene is TRBJ2-7, the V gene TRBV6-2 or TRBV6-3, with D unresolved. Germline lookup yields CDR1 MNHEY and CDR2 SVGEGT. The V and J ends lost 2 bases and 1 base respectively, with 9 bases between them. CDR3 length: 14 residues. The DNA of the CDR3 is TGTGCCAGCAGTTACGTCCCGCGGTCCTACGAGCAGTACTTC. It is translated as CASSYVPRSYEQYF.

This clonotype occurred a few times. This chain uses TRBV20-1 with TRBJ2-5; D gene uncertain. The CDR3 is made up of 13 amino acids. Germline V gene data show CDR1 as DFQATT and CDR2 as SNEGSKA (reference sequence). Trimming stripped 6 bases from V and 2 bases from J, with 13 bases between. The CDR3 protein is CSAFPDAQETQYF. The CDR3 DNA is TGCAGTGCCTTTCCGGACGCACAAGAGACCCAGTACTTC.

The chain links TRBV2 to TRBJ1-2; possible D gene TRBD1, 5 bases. The V gene's germline CDR1 is SNHLY and CDR2 FYNNEI. V lost 4 bases to trimming and J lost 4 bases, with 19 bases between them. This CDR3 region has 16 residues. This CDR3 is CASSVSDRDRSYGYTF. In DNA form, the CDR3 reads TGTGCCAGCAGTGTCTCAGACAGAGATCGGAGCTATGGCTACACCTTC.

A few counts support this clonotype. This rearrangement joins TRBV7-9 to TRBJ1-2; possibly TRBD1 for D (5 bases). CDR1 is SEHNR and CDR2 is FQNEAQ in the germline V gene (reference sequence). V lost 2 bases and J lost 6, with 19 bases in between. CDR3 length: 16 amino acids. CDR3 in DNA: TGTGCCAGCAGCTTAATGGGGCAGGGATCAAAGGATGGCTACACCTTC. As protein: CASSLMGQGSKDGYTF.

This clonotype was picked up a small number of times. CDR3 protein: CASRKPYGPVNEQFF. In nucleotides, the CDR3 is TGTGCCAGCAGAAAGCCCTACGGGCCCGTCAATGAGCAGTTCTTC. The V gene is TRBV7-9, the J gene TRBJ2-1; D uncertain. The CDR3 consists of 15 residues. In germline, CDR1 is SEHNR, CDR2 FQNEAQ (reference sequence). With 6 bases removed from V and 6 bases from J, the gap between germline ends came to 18 bases.

The chain recombines TRBV2 with TRBJ2-1; TRBD2 agrees at 9 bases. CDR3 length: 15 residues. The J segment lost 5 bases and the V segment lost 4 bases, leaving 6 bases of the junction unmatched. Germline V lookup: CDR1 SNHLY, CDR2 FYNNEI. CDR3 loop: CASSAESGGNNEQFF. The CDR3 nucleotides read TGTGCCAGCAGTGCGGAGAGCGGGGGGAACAATGAGCAGTTCTTC.

This clonotype turned up a few times. This chain connects TRBV20-1 to TRBJ2-7, with TRBD1 identical over 8 bases. This CDR3 is 15 amino acids long. The germline CDR1 and CDR2 sequences are DFQATT and SNEGSKA (reference sequence). J gave up 0 bases and V 1 base, and 5 bases lay outside the gene matches. As DNA, the CDR3 is TGCAGTGCTAGAGGTACGACAGGGGACTCCTACGAGCAGTACTTC. Residues: CSARGTTGDSYEQYF.

The chain has TRBV20-1 and TRBJ2-3; 13 bases fit TRBD2. The junction had 11 bases not matched to a gene; V was cut back by 6 bases and J by 2 bases. This CDR3 has 17 amino acids. Germline lookup yields CDR1 DFQATT and CDR2 SNEGSKA (reference sequence). The CDR3 DNA follows: TGCAGTGCAGAAGCTCCACTAGCGGGAGGGTTCACAGATACGCAGTATTTT. Translating gives CSAEAPLAGGFTDTQYF.

This clonotype came up a few times. V usage is TRBV4-3 and J usage is TRBJ2-1; D gene uncertain. The J call may be faulty, since TRBJ2-7 better matches the DNA end. Per germline, CDR1 LGHNA and CDR2 YSLEER. This CDR3 contains 16 residues. CDR3 amino acids: CASSQDTVGSYNEQYF. The DNA of the CDR3 is TGCGCCAGCAGCCAAGATACGGTTGGATCCTACAATGAGCAGTACTTC.

The chain recombines TRBV7-8 with TRBJ1-5; 9 bases match TRBD1. Germline V gene lookup returns CDR1 SGHVS and CDR2 FQNEAQ. V lost 5 bases to trimming and J lost 5 bases; unmatched junction nucleotides: 7. CDR3 length: 15 residues. CDR3 protein: CASSDRDRVYQPQHF. The DNA of the CDR3 is TGTGCCAGCAGCGACCGGGACAGGGTATATCAGCCCCAGCATTTT. The variable domain in full, completed from reference TRBV7-8 and TRBJ1-5, reads GAGVSQSPRYKVAKRGQDVALRCDPISGHVSLFWYQQALGQGPEFLTYFQNEAQLDKSGLPSDRFFAERPEGSVSTLKIQRTQQEDSAVYLCASSDRDRVYQPQHFGDGTRLSIL.

This chain connects TRBV5-1 to TRBJ2-3; D possibly corresponds to TRBD2 (6 bases). The germline V and J ends were trimmed by 1 base and 0 bases, with 12 bases remaining between them. The CDR3 is 16 amino acids. CDR1 is SGHRS and CDR2 is YFSETQ in the germline V gene. The CDR3, as DNA: TGCGCCAGCAGCTTGTACGGGGGAGCTAGCACAGATACGCAGTATTTT. Its protein product is CASSLYGGASTDTQYF.

The chain carries TRBV4-1 and TRBJ1-6; no firm D call. The germline V gene encodes CDR1 MGHRA and CDR2 YSYEKL. V lost 3 bases, J lost 4 bases, and 13 bases lay in between. This CDR3 has 16 amino acids. CDR3 DNA: TGCGCCAGCAGCCATAGGACGGAAACATATAATTCACCCCTCCACTTT. Residues: CASSHRTETYNSPLHF.

This clonotype was detected ten times or more. The chain combines TRBV7-9 with TRBJ2-1, with D perhaps TRBD2 (5 bases). Trimming shortened V by 1 base and J by 7 bases, and 5 bases separated the two germline ends. Germline values: CDR1 SEHNR, CDR2 FQNEAQ (reference sequence). The CDR3 length is 12 residues. CDR3 in amino acids: CASSLVANEQFF. CDR3 nucleotide sequence: TGTGCCAGCAGCTTAGTAGCGAATGAGCAGTTCTTC.

There are a few counts of this clonotype. The chain links TRBV14 to TRBJ1-6; weak D call: TRBD1 (5 bases). This CDR3 is 13 amino acids long. The V gene's germline CDR1 is SGHDN and CDR2 FVKESK. The V and J ends lost 2 bases and 10 bases respectively, with 9 bases between them. CDR3 nucleotides: TGTGCCAGCAGCCAAAGACAGAACTCACCCCTCCACTTT. Protein product: CASSQRQNSPLHF. The variable domain in full, completed from reference TRBV14 and TRBJ1-6, reads EAGVTQFPSHSVIEKGQTVTLRCDPISGHDNLYWYRRVMGKEIKFLLHFVKESKQDESGMPNNRFLAERTGGTYSTLKVQPAELEDSGVYFCASSQRQNSPLHFGNGTRLTVT.

V usage is TRBV29-1 and J usage is TRBJ2-5; D call uncertain. V was cut by 6 bases and J by 1 base, with 9 bases left in between. Germline V lookup: CDR1 SQVTM, CDR2 ANQGSEA. The CDR3 loop spans 12 amino acids. CDR3 in amino acids: CSVGPAQETQYF. CDR3 bases: TGCAGCGTAGGCCCAGCCCAAGAGACCCAGTACTTC.

The CDR3 sequence: CSVIRTPLPRWNTEAFF. CDR3 bases: TGCAGTGTCATCAGGACCCCCTTACCACGTTGGAACACTGAAGCTTTCTTT. V gene TRBV20-1 combines with J gene TRBJ1-1; D ambiguous. The CDR3 runs to 17 residues. Germline values: CDR1 DFQATT, CDR2 SNEGSKA (reference sequence). V shed 7 bases and J shed 1 base, with 25 bases lying between them.